The 27 T cell receptor beta chains listed next were all sequenced from one sample in a study of CD8+ T cells in alopecia areata. Treatment given: oral pan-JAK inhibitor, 5-10 mg twice daily. It was cDNA, reverse transcribed from extracted RNA, that served as the sequencing template. Generated by immunoSEQ multiplex PCR, the TCRdb table keeps only in-frame clones and is missing some. This sample yields more than 200,000 clones, of which less than 45% are seen a single time; approximately 2.9% belongs to the top ten. Sequenced here: CD4+ T cells sorted from blood, sampled at approximately week 39, from a patient treated with tofacitinib. Receptors were obtained from a human donor with alopecia areata.

The chain uses TRBV30 and TRBJ1-1; unclear D gene. Germline CDR1 reads GTSNPN; CDR2 reads SVGIG (reference sequence). This CDR3 is 13 amino acids long. V shed 4 bases and J shed 1 base, with 10 bases lying between them. The chain's CDR3 is CAWNQETNTEAFF. CDR3 in DNA: TGTGCCTGGAACCAGGAGACGAACACTGAAGCTTTCTTT.

The chain recombines TRBV18 with TRBJ2-2; D is ambiguous. Germline loops: CDR1 KGHSH, CDR2 LQKENI. V dropped 5 bases and J dropped 6 bases, with 10 bases sitting between them. The CDR3 is made up of 13 amino acids. CDR3 coding DNA: TGTGCCAGCTCAGCCGAGGTCCCCGGGGAGCTGTTTTTT. Encoded protein: CASSAEVPGELFF. Based on the CDR3 plus reference TRBV18 and TRBJ2-2, the full variable domain is NAGVMQNPRHLVRRRGQEARLRCSPMKGHSHVYWYRQLPEEGLKFMVYLQKENIIDESGMPKERFSAEFPKEGPSILRIQQVVRGDSAAYFCASSAEVPGELFFGEGSRLTVL.

J is TRBJ2-3 and V is TRBV30; the D call may be TRBD1 or TRBD2 (6 bases each). Trimming took 4 bases from V and 5 from J, leaving 13 bases between them. The CDR3 is 13 amino acids. CDR1 is GTSNPN, CDR2 SVGIG, per germline (reference sequence). DNA for the CDR3: TGTGCCTGGAACAGGGAGGAGGGAGATACGCAGTATTTT. Protein: CAWNREEGDTQYF.

This clone was detected a few times. The rearrangement uses TRBV5-4 and TRBJ2-1; no reliable D call. V lost 2 bases to trimming and J lost 4 bases, with 7 bases between them. This CDR3 comprises 13 residues. Germline lookup yields CDR1 SGHNT and CDR2 YYREEE (reference sequence). DNA of the CDR3: TGTGCCAGCAGCTTTACCGGATACAATGAGCAGTTCTTC. Translated, it gives CASSFTGYNEQFF.

There are a few counts of this clone. The CDR3 protein is CASSSPGQGHTEAFF. Here the CDR3 DNA reads TGTGCCAGCAGTTCCCCTGGGCAGGGCCACACTGAAGCTTTCTTT. The chain combines TRBV27 with TRBJ1-1; D possibly corresponds to TRBD1 (5 bases). The CDR3 contains 15 residues. Per germline, CDR1 MNHEY and CDR2 SMNVEV (reference sequence). V lost 4 bases and J lost 3, with 15 bases in between.

The gene calls are TRBV14 and TRBJ2-1; perhaps TRBD2 as D (6 bases). The CDR3 has 15 amino acids. CDR1 is SGHDN, CDR2 FVKESK, per germline. Trimming cost V 4 bases and J 8 bases, with 18 bases left between them. The CDR3 region is CASSLVRGGADEQFF. For the CDR3, the DNA is TGTGCCAGCAGCCTCGTGAGGGGAGGCGCAGATGAGCAGTTCTTC. The full variable domain, in which reference TRBV14 and TRBJ2-1 provide the parts outside the CDR3, is EAGVTQFPSHSVIEKGQTVTLRCDPISGHDNLYWYRRVMGKEIKFLLHFVKESKQDESGMPNNRFLAERTGGTYSTLKVQPAELEDSGVYFCASSLVRGGADEQFFGPGTRLTVL.

The chain combines TRBV7-9 with TRBJ1-2, with TRBD1 matching over 8 bases. This CDR3 region has 14 residues. Germline loops: CDR1 SEHNR, CDR2 FQNEAQ (reference sequence). The J segment lost 6 bases and the V segment lost 0 bases, leaving 3 bases of the junction unmatched. The CDR3 nucleotides read TGTGCCAGCAGCTTAGCGCGACAGGGGAATGGCTACACCTTC. It is translated as CASSLARQGNGYTF.

The chain has TRBV7-8 and TRBJ1-5; D gene unclear. The CDR3 spans 13 residues. Germline CDR1 and CDR2: SGHVS and FQNEAQ. With 2 bases removed from V and 4 bases from J, the gap between germline ends came to 6 bases. In nucleotides, the CDR3 is TGTGCCAGCAGCTTAAGACGTAATCAGCCCCAGCATTTT. Translation: CASSLRRNQPQHF.

The chain joins TRBV7-9 to TRBJ1-1; the match to TRBD1 covers 7 bases. The CDR3 runs to 14 residues. The V and J ends lost 1 base and 7 bases, in that order; junction bases with no gene match: 6. CDR1 is SEHNR and CDR2 is FQNEAQ in the germline V gene (reference sequence). CDR3 region: CASSLVDNRGEAFF. The CDR3 bases are TGTGCCAGCAGCTTAGTAGACAACAGGGGTGAAGCTTTCTTT.

The V call is TRBV2, the J call TRBJ1-2; D not resolved. This CDR3 has 14 residues. Germline V gene sequence: CDR1 SNHLY, CDR2 FYNNEI. V was cut by 7 bases and J by 4 bases, with 16 bases left in between. The CDR3 nucleotides are TGTGCCAGCACTCCTCTTATGCGGGGCTATGGCTACACCTTC. It yields the protein CASTPLMRGYGYTF.

The table lists this clone with a count of one. The gene calls are TRBV7-2 and TRBJ1-5; D is possibly TRBD1 (6 bases). The CDR3 extends over 14 amino acids. Germline V lookup: CDR1 SGHTA, CDR2 FQGNSA. Trimming pared 5 bases from V and 7 bases from J, leaving 15 bases between. The CDR3 DNA follows: TGTGCCAGCAGCCCCCACGCCGGGGGCCAGCCCCAGCATTTT. Protein: CASSPHAGGQPQHF.

The chain couples TRBV25-1 to TRBJ1-1; the match to TRBD1 covers 9 bases. Germline V gene data show CDR1 as MGHDK and CDR2 as SYGVNS. CDR3 size: 15 residues. V shed 3 bases, J shed 1 base, and the junction held 3 bases outside the gene matches. CDR3 residues: CASSELDRGNTEAFF. Here the CDR3 DNA reads TGTGCCAGCAGTGAGTTGGACAGGGGGAACACTGAAGCTTTCTTT.

The chain combines TRBV5-1 with TRBJ2-5; D perhaps matches TRBD2 (5 bases). V was shortened by 2 bases and J by 2 bases, with 7 bases between the two germline ends. From germline, CDR1 is SGHRS and CDR2 YFSETQ. The CDR3 totals 13 residues. The CDR3 DNA reads TGCGCCAGCAGCTTAGCGGTTCAAGAGACCCAGTACTTC. Translation gives CASSLAVQETQYF.

The V call is TRBV30, the J call TRBJ2-1; D is perhaps TRBD1 (6 bases). The V end was cut by 8 bases, the J end by 3 bases, with 17 bases between. The CDR3 consists of 14 residues. Germline values: CDR1 GTSNPN, CDR2 SVGIG (reference sequence). The CDR3 loop reads CARAKGENYNEQFF. In DNA form, the CDR3 reads TGTGCCAGGGCGAAGGGGGAAAACTACAATGAGCAGTTCTTC.

This chain links TRBV2 with TRBJ2-5; 10 bases are shared with TRBD2. The germline CDR1 and CDR2 sequences are SNHLY and FYNNEI. Trimming at V came to 7 bases and at J to 0 bases, leaving 8 bases not matched to a gene. This CDR3 spans 16 amino acids. CDR3 DNA: TGTGCCAGCAACAACGGACTAGCGGCTTACCAAGAGACCCAGTACTTC. This gives the protein CASNNGLAAYQETQYF.

This sequence joins TRBV28 and TRBJ2-2; D is perhaps TRBD1 (6 bases). The ends were cut back, 4 bases at V and 6 bases at J, with 12 bases in the middle. Germline-derived CDR1 and CDR2 are MDHEN and SYDVKM. The CDR3 loop spans 14 amino acids. CDR3 in DNA: TGTGCCAGCAGTTCATCGACAGGCCCCGGGGAGCTGTTTTTT. Translated: CASSSSTGPGELFF.

The sample holds a few counts of this clone. Additional DNA sequences in this sample encode the identical CDR3. The rearrangement joins TRBV29-1 to TRBJ1-1; 8 nucleotides align to TRBD1. Germline CDR1 and CDR2: SQVTM and ANQGSEA. The length of the CDR3 is 13 residues. The junction had 3 bases not matched to a gene; V was cut back by 4 bases and J by 2 bases. The CDR3 nucleotides read TGCAGCGTTGGACAGGGGCAAAACACTGAAGCTTTCTTT. Translated: CSVGQGQNTEAFF.

This clone was seen a few times. The rearrangement links TRBV15 to TRBJ2-1; 8 positions agree with TRBD2. Germline values: CDR1 LNHNV, CDR2 YYDKDF (reference sequence). Germline trimming cut 0 bases from V and 8 bases from J; bases unmatched to any gene: 9. The CDR3 runs 16 residues. This chain's CDR3 is CATSRDLSGRTDEQFF. The CDR3 region has the DNA TGTGCCACCAGCAGAGATCTGAGCGGGAGAACCGATGAGCAGTTCTTC.

V usage is TRBV6-1 and J usage is TRBJ2-1, with 10 bases lining up with TRBD2. Germline-derived CDR1 and CDR2 are MNHNS and SASEGT. The CDR3 totals 15 residues. V trimming: 8 bases; J trimming: 2 bases; junction bases outside the gene matches: 6. In DNA form, the CDR3 reads TGTGCCAGCCGGACTAGCGGACTACCCTACAATGAGCAGTTCTTC. Translating gives CASRTSGLPYNEQFF.

V and J are TRBV5-1 and TRBJ2-5; 8 bases line up with TRBD2. The CDR3 sequence is 15 residues long. Germline trimming cut 4 bases from V and 5 bases from J; bases unmatched to any gene: 10. Germline V lookup: CDR1 SGHRS, CDR2 YFSETQ. CDR3 DNA sequence: TGCGCCAGCAGCCCCACAGCGGGAGTCTGGGAGACCCAGTACTTC. Translating it yields CASSPTAGVWETQYF.

This rearrangement joins TRBV25-1 to TRBJ2-5, with TRBD2 as a possible D gene (5 bases). CDR1 and CDR2 from the germline V gene are MGHDK and SYGVNS. The CDR3 covers 14 residues. The germline V and J ends were trimmed by 2 bases and 5 bases, with 12 bases remaining between them. CDR3 sequence (DNA): TGTGCCAGCAGTGAACAGGAGGCTTGGGAGACCCAGTACTTC. Amino acids: CASSEQEAWETQYF.

This rearrangement joins TRBV7-3 to TRBJ2-6; D might be TRBD1 (6 bases). The CDR3 spans 19 residues. Germline CDR1 SGHTA, CDR2 FQGTGA. The V and J ends lost 4 bases and 0 bases respectively, with 19 bases between them. The CDR3 nucleotides read TGTGCCAGCAGCTCATACAGGGCCCCCATATCCTCTGGGGCCAACGTCCTGACTTTC. Its protein product is CASSSYRAPISSGANVLTF.

This chain links TRBV28 with TRBJ2-3; 10 bases line up with TRBD2. The germline V gene encodes CDR1 MDHEN and CDR2 SYDVKM. V lost 8 bases to trimming and J lost 1 base; unmatched junction nucleotides: 6. The CDR3 sequence is 15 residues long. The CDR3 here is CASGLGTSGTDTQYF. As DNA, the CDR3 is TGTGCCAGCGGCCTAGGGACTAGCGGCACAGATACGCAGTATTTT.

The chain carries TRBV7-9 and TRBJ2-2, with 8 bases matching TRBD2. CDR1 SEHNR and CDR2 FQNEAQ come from the germline V gene (reference sequence). CDR3 length: 13 residues. Trimming cost V 2 bases and J 10 bases; bases outside gene matches: 3. CDR3 amino acids: CASSLTGGTELFF. CDR3 in DNA: TGTGCCAGCAGCTTAACGGGAGGGACGGAGCTGTTTTTT.

This clone has just a few counts. This chain links TRBV30 with TRBJ2-5; D not resolved. V shed 1 base and J shed 4 bases, with 10 bases lying between them. Germline CDR1 is GTSNPN and CDR2 is SVGIG (reference sequence). CDR3 length: 13 amino acids. CDR3 DNA sequence: TGTGCCTGGAGTGCCAGCTTGGTAGAGACCCAGTACTTC. This translates into CAWSASLVETQYF. Full variable domain (remainder filled in from reference TRBV30 and TRBJ2-5): SQTIHQWPATLVQPVGSPLSLECTVEGTSNPNLYWYRQAAGRGLQLLFYSVGIGQISSEVPQNLSASRPQDRQFILSSKKLLLSDSGFYLCAWSASLVETQYFGPGTRLLVL.

The sample holds a few counts of this clone. This chain links TRBV7-8 with TRBJ2-7; 9 bases map to TRBD1. CDR1 and CDR2 (germline): SGHVS, FQNEAQ. The V and J ends lost 8 bases and 2 bases, in that order; junction bases with no gene match: 7. The CDR3 contains 14 residues. The CDR3 region has the DNA TGTGCCAGCCGGGACAGGGAGGACACCTACGAGCAGTACTTC. Protein sequence: CASRDREDTYEQYF.

This chain joins TRBV5-1 and TRBJ2-6; TRBD1 aligns across 9 bases. After removal of 2 bases from V and 0 bases from J, the junction contained 3 bases not matched to a gene. Germline lookup yields CDR1 SGHRS and CDR2 YFSETQ. There are 17 residues in the CDR3. The CDR3 coding sequence is TGCGCCAGCAGCTTACGGGACAGGGCCTCTGGGGCCAACGTCCTGACTTTC. Translation gives CASSLRDRASGANVLTF.